This T cell receptor (beta chain) originates from a study of blood T cells in healthy people across ages. Together with a sample-barcoded 5' primer, a J-beta primer mix was included in a second PCR lasting about 7 to 12 cycles. Each of the cDNA molecules was tagged by a template-switch adaptor with 12 random nucleotides. TCRdb re-called the 5' RACE reads with MiXCR, one entry per CDR3 protein. The repertoire consists of about 1 million distinct CDR3 sequences, with 45% occurring once and the leading ten covering approximately 19%. The J segment lost 4 bases and the V segment lost 1 base, leaving 8 bases of the junction unmatched. Per germline, CDR1 DFQATT and CDR2 SNEGSKA (reference sequence). The length of the CDR3 is 15 residues. Sample donors were healthy Caucasian individuals that came from Russia, aged roughly 6 to 100. Each sample provided at least 5 micrograms of extracted total RNA.

The chain is built from TRBV20-1 and TRBJ2-3; 7 bases line up with TRBD2. The sequenced sample consisted of blood. The sequence came from a woman aged 55-70 years in good health. The CDR3 DNA sequence: TGCAGTGCTAGAGTAGGACTAGTGGGAGCAGATACGCAGTATTTT. Its protein is CSARVGLVGADTQYF.